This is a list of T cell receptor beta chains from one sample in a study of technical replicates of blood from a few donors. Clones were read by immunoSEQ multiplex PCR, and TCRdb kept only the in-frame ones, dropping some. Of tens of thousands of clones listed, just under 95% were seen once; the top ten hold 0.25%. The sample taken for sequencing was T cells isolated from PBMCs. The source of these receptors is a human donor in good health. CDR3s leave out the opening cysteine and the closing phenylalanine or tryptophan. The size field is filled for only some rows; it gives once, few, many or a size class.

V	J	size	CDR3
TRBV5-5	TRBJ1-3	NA	ASSWGGSGNTIY
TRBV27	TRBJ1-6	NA	ASSLTGVPSRSPLH
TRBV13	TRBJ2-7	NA	ASSGEENSGSSYEQY
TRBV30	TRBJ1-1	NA	AWSARWDRGLEAF
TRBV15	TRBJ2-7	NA	ATSRDVGAYEQY
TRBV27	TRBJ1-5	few	ASSLGAGQPQH
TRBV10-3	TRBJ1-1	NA	AISETGVNTEAF
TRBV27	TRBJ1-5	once	ASSPGTVNQPQH
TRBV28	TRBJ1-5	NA	ASGDRIPYSNQPQH
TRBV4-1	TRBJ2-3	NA	ASSQREGHDTQY
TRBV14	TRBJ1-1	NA	ASSRTRNTEAF
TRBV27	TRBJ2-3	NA	ASSLAGGFTDTQY
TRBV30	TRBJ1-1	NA	AWKMGVNTEAF
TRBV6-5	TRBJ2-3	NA	ASSAGTDTQY
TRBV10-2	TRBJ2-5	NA	ASSWGTSASYQTQY
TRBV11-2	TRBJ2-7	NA	ASSLDPGQPYEQY
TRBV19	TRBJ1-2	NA	ASSTSGTGVYGYT
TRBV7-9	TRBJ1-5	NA	ASSSSLQGYVQPQH
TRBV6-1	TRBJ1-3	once	ASSELYSGNTIY
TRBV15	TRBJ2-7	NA	ATSRVARDEQY
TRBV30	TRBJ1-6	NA	AQSGQGGGYNSPLH
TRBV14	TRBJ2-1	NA	ASSGLGQGQQRGFYNEQF
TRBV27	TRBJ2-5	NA	ASIGGSKETQY
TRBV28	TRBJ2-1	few	ASSGLLNEQF
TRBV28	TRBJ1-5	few	ASRVGTGDQPQH
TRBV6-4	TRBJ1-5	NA	ASSRQVNQPQH